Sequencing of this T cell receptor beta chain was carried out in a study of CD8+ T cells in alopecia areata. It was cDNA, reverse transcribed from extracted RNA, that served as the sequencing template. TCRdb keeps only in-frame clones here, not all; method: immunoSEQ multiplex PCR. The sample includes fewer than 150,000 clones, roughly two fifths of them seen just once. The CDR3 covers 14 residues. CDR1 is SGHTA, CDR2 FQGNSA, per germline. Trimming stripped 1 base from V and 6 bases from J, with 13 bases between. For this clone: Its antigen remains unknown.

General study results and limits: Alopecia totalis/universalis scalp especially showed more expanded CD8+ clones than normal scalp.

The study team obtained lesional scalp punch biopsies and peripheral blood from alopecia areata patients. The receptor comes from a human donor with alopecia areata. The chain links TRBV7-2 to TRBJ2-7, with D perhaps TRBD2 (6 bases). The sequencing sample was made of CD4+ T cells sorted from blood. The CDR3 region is CASSLGREAVEQYF. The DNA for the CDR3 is TGTGCCAGCAGCTTAGGCAGGGAGGCGGTCGAGCAGTACTTC.